A selection of T cell receptor beta chains follows, all from one sample in a study of tumor and adjacent non-tumor tissue in lung cancer. TCRdb fed the multiplex PCR reads into MiXCR, producing one record per CDR3 protein. The sample has 200,000 to 250,000 distinct CDR3 sequences; about 71% are singletons. Material: lung tumor tissue. The receptor set was obtained from a man in his sixties with non-small cell lung cancer. The CDR3 runs from the conserved cysteine through the conserved F or W. Fields, in order: J gene, V gene, CDR3 protein.

J gene: TRBJ2-1
V gene: TRBV5-1
CDR3 protein: CASSLGPLLAGGPGAYNEQFF

J gene: TRBJ2-2
V gene: TRBV7-3
CDR3 protein: CASSPGQLNTGELFF

J gene: TRBJ1-6
V gene: TRBV27
CDR3 protein: CASTTIGTGLPSPLHF

J gene: TRBJ2-3
V gene: TRBV20-1
CDR3 protein: CSTRTPGHGNDTQYF

J gene: TRBJ2-7
V gene: TRBV29-1
CDR3 protein: CSVDRQGLDEQYF

J gene: TRBJ2-7
V gene: TRBV7-8
CDR3 protein: CASSPSSGMVAYEQYF

J gene: TRBJ2-7
V gene: TRBV4-3
CDR3 protein: CASNQDLKGATYEQYF

J gene: TRBJ1-1
V gene: TRBV6-1
CDR3 protein: CASISPMVGNTEAFF

J gene: TRBJ2-2
V gene: TRBV4-2
CDR3 protein: CASSHEARERTGELFF

J gene: TRBJ2-5
V gene: TRBV29-1
CDR3 protein: CSVLSRDAIETQYF

J gene: TRBJ2-1
V gene: TRBV5-1
CDR3 protein: CASRPIAGSGIEQFF

J gene: TRBJ2-2
V gene: TRBV11-2
CDR3 protein: CASSSREGAVGELYF

J gene: TRBJ2-6
V gene: TRBV4-1
CDR3 protein: CASSQRLDSGANVLTF

J gene: TRBJ1-1
V gene: TRBV29-1
CDR3 protein: CSVSPERGTEAFF

J gene: TRBJ2-5
V gene: TRBV24-1
CDR3 protein: CATSASGTEVETQYF

J gene: TRBJ2-1
V gene: TRBV12-3/TRBV12-4
CDR3 protein: CASAYSGTGPNEQFF

J gene: TRBJ1-2
V gene: TRBV6-6
CDR3 protein: CASTDDGTNYSYNF

J gene: TRBJ2-1
V gene: TRBV29-1
CDR3 protein: CSVERDSAGEQFF

J gene: TRBJ1-1
V gene: TRBV28
CDR3 protein: CASGRLGTEAFF

J gene: TRBJ1-2
V gene: TRBV11-2
CDR3 protein: CASSLGPGGRFKKSDYGYTF

J gene: TRBJ1-5
V gene: TRBV6-5
CDR3 protein: CGSGQGAHQPQHF

J gene: TRBJ2-5
V gene: TRBV4-1
CDR3 protein: CASSHGSSGLARETQYF

J gene: TRBJ2-7
V gene: TRBV11-3
CDR3 protein: CASTWDRWSYEQYF

J gene: TRBJ2-2
V gene: TRBV5-1
CDR3 protein: CASSQMDKNSGELFF

J gene: TRBJ1-2
V gene: TRBV7-8
CDR3 protein: CASSFTLISGYTF

J gene: TRBJ1-2
V gene: TRBV5-5
CDR3 protein: CASNLDTGSLWGYTF

J gene: TRBJ2-1
V gene: TRBV6-2/TRBV6-3
CDR3 protein: CASSYPTSGRSQAYNEQFF

J gene: TRBJ2-2
V gene: TRBV6-5
CDR3 protein: CVSSYSGANTGEPFF

J gene: TRBJ1-5
V gene: TRBV6-2/TRBV6-3
CDR3 protein: CASTRDSNQPQHF

J gene: TRBJ1-5
V gene: TRBV6-1
CDR3 protein: CVSSFAPSNQPQHF

J gene: TRBJ2-3
V gene: TRBV29-1
CDR3 protein: CSVEGLAGGIDTQYF

J gene: TRBJ2-3
V gene: TRBV11-2
CDR3 protein: CASSSVGGFSTYTQYF

J gene: TRBJ2-2
V gene: TRBV12-3/TRBV12-4
CDR3 protein: CASIFSRAGTVGTGGLFF

J gene: TRBJ2-3
V gene: TRBV11-3
CDR3 protein: CACSLSSGADTQFF

J gene: TRBJ2-6
V gene: TRBV6-2/TRBV6-3
CDR3 protein: CASSRDSGANVLTF

J gene: TRBJ2-7
V gene: TRBV20-1
CDR3 protein: CSARDDRQGASYELYF

J gene: TRBJ2-5
V gene: TRBV6-5
CDR3 protein: CASSYSSAGAKTQYF

J gene: TRBJ1-1
V gene: TRBV12-3/TRBV12-4
CDR3 protein: CASARMNSGAFF

J gene: TRBJ2-2
V gene: TRBV20-1
CDR3 protein: CNARDMNRGGTGELFF

J gene: TRBJ1-2
V gene: TRBV5-4
CDR3 protein: CASSGRQGGYGYTF

J gene: TRBJ2-3
V gene: TRBV20-1
CDR3 protein: CSARQALGTDTQYF

J gene: TRBJ2-7
V gene: TRBV10-3
CDR3 protein: CDISEGEGYEQYF

J gene: TRBJ2-1
V gene: TRBV29-1
CDR3 protein: CSVEDRTRDANSQWNEQLF

J gene: TRBJ2-5
V gene: TRBV29-1
CDR3 protein: CSALDTYQETQYF

J gene: TRBJ2-5
V gene: TRBV20-1
CDR3 protein: CSAPVHQETQYF

J gene: TRBJ2-5
V gene: TRBV6-5
CDR3 protein: CASIDTGSAGAKYF

J gene: TRBJ1-5
V gene: TRBV4-1
CDR3 protein: CASSQGTGLGQPQHF

J gene: TRBJ2-5
V gene: TRBV12-3/TRBV12-4
CDR3 protein: CASSLPATQETQYF

J gene: TRBJ1-5
V gene: TRBV20-1
CDR3 protein: CSARVGLYSIQPQHF

J gene: TRBJ2-6
V gene: TRBV13
CDR3 protein: CASSPYSGPGANVLTF

J gene: TRBJ2-5
V gene: TRBV11-2
CDR3 protein: CANCPLAEWYQETQYF

J gene: TRBJ2-3
V gene: TRBV5-5
CDR3 protein: CANSLRASGDYTDTQYF

J gene: TRBJ1-2
V gene: TRBV4-1
CDR3 protein: CASSQDCGGCGYTF

J gene: TRBJ2-1
V gene: TRBV5-1
CDR3 protein: CASARGGAENEQFF

J gene: TRBJ2-1
V gene: TRBV20-1
CDR3 protein: CSAREGLAGGDNEQFF

J gene: TRBJ2-7
V gene: TRBV20-1
CDR3 protein: CSSRSGTDYEQYF

J gene: TRBJ2-5
V gene: TRBV20-1
CDR3 protein: CSTIDPGIETQYF